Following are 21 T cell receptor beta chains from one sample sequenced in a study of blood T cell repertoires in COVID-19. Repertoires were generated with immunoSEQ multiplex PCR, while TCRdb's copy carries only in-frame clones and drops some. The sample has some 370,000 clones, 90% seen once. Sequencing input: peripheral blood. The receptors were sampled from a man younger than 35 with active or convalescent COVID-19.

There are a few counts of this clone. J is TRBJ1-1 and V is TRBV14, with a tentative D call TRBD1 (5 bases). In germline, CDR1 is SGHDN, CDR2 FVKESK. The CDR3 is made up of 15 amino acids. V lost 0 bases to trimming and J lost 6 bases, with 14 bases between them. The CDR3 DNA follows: TGTGCCAGCAGCCAAGATCCGGGGGAATGGCCTGAAGCTTTCTTT. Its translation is CASSQDPGEWPEAFF.

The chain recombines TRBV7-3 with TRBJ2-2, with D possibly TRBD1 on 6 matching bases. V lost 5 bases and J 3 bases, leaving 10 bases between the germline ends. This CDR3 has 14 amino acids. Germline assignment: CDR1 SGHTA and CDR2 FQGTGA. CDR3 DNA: TGTGCCAGCAGCGGGGACACAGACACCGGGGAGCTGTTTTTT. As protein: CASSGDTDTGELFF.

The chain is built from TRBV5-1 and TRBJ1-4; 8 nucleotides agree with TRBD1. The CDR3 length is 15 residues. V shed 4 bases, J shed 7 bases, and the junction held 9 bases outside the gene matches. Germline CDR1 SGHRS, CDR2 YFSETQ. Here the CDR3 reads CASSVQGAHGEKLFF. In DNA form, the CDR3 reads TGCGCCAGCAGCGTCCAGGGGGCGCATGGTGAAAAACTGTTTTTT.

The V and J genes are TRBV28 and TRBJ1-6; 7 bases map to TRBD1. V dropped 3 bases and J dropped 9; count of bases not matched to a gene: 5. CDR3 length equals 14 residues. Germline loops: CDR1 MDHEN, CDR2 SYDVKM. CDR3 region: CASSFSGGSSPLHF. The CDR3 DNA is TGTGCCAGCAGTTTTTCAGGGGGGAGTTCACCCCTCCACTTT.

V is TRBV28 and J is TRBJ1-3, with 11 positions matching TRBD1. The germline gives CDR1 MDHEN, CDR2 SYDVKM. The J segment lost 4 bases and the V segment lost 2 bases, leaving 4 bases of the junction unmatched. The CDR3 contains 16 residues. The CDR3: CASSLGGQGAGNTIYF. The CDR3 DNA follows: TGTGCCAGCAGTTTAGGAGGACAGGGGGCCGGAAACACCATATATTTT.

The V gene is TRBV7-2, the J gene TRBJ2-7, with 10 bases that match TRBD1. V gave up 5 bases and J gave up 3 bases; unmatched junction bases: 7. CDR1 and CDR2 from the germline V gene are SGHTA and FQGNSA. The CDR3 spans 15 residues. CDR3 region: CASSPDRGVRYEQYF. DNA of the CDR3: TGTGCCAGCAGCCCGGACAGGGGGGTCCGCTACGAGCAGTACTTC.

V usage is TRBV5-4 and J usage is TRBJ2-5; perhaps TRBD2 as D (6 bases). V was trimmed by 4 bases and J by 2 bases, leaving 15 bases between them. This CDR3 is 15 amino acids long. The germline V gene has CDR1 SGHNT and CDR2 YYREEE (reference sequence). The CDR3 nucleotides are TGTGCCAGCAGCGTGGACGGGACTCCACAAGAGACCCAGTACTTC. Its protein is CASSVDGTPQETQYF.

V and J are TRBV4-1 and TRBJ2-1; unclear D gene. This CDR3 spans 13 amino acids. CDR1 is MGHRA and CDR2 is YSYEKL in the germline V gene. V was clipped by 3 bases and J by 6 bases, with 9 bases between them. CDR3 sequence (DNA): TGCGCCAGCAGCCATGCGGCCCCCAATGAGCAGTTCTTC. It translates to CASSHAAPNEQFF.

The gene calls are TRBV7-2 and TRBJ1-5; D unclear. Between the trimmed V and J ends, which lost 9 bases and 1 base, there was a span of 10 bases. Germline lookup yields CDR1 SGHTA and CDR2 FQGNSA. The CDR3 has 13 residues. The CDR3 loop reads CASSFSSNQPQHF. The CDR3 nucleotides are TGTGCCAGTTCCTTCTCGAGCAATCAGCCCCAGCATTTT.

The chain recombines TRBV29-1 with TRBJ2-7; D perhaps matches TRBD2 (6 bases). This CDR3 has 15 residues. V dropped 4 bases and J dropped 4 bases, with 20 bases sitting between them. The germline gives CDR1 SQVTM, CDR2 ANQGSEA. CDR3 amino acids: CSVGLATRLGYEQYF. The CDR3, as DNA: TGCAGCGTTGGTCTAGCGACCCGTTTGGGGTACGAGCAGTACTTC.

CDR3 bases: TGTGCCACCAGCCCACGACAGGGAAGGAATGGCTACACCTTC. It is translated as CATSPRQGRNGYTF. J is TRBJ1-2 and V is TRBV15; 7 positions agree with TRBD1. The CDR3 runs 14 residues. Germline V CDR1 and CDR2: LNHNV, YYDKDF (reference sequence). V gave up 5 bases and J gave up 6 bases; unmatched junction bases: 9.

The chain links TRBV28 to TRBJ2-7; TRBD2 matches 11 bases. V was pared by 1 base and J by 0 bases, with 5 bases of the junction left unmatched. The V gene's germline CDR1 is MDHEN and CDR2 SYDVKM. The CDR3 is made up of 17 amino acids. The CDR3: CASSLSVTSGSSYEQYF. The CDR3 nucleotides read TGTGCCAGCAGTTTATCCGTAACTAGCGGGAGCTCCTACGAGCAGTACTTC.

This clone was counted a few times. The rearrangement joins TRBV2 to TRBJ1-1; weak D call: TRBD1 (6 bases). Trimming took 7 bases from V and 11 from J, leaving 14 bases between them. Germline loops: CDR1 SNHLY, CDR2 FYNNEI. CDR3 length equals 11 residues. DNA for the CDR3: TGTGCCAGCACCGAGGACAGTCACGCTTTCTTT. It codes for CASTEDSHAFF. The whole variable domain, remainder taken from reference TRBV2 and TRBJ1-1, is EPEVTQTPSHQVTQMGQEVILRCVPISNHLYFYWYRQILGQKVEFLVSFYNNEISEKSEIFDDQFSVERPDGSNFTLKIRSTKLEDSAMYFCASTEDSHAFFGQGTRLTVV.

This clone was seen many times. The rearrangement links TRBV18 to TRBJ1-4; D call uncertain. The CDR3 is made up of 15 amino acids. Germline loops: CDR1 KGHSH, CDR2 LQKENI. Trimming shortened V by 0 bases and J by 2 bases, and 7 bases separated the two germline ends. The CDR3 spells CASSPPTITNEKLFF. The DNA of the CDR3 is TGTGCCAGCTCACCACCGACAATTACTAATGAAAAACTGTTTTTT.

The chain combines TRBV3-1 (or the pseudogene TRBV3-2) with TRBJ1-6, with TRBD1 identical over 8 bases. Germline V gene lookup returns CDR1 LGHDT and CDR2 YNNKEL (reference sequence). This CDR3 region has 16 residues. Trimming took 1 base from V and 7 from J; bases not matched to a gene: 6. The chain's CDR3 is CASSQVTGGRNSPLHF. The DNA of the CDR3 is TGTGCCAGCAGCCAAGTTACAGGGGGGCGAAATTCACCCCTCCACTTT.

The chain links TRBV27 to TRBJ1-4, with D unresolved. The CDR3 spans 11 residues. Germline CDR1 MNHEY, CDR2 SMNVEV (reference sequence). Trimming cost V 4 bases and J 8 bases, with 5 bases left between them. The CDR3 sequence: CASSSGEKLFF. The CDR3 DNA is TGTGCCAGCAGTTCGGGAGAAAAACTGTTTTTT. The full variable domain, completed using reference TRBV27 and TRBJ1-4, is EAQVTQNPRYLITVTGKKLTVTCSQNMNHEYMSWYRQDPGLGLRQIYYSMNVEVTDKGDVPEGYKVSRKEKRNFPLILESPSPNQTSLYFCASSSGEKLFFGSGTQLSVL.

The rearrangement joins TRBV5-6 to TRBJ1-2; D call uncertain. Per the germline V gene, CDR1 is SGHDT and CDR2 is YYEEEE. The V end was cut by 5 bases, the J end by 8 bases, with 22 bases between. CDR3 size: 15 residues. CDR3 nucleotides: TGTGCCAGCAGGCCGGGGAACTGGGAACCCTGGGGCTACACCTTC. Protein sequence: CASRPGNWEPWGYTF.

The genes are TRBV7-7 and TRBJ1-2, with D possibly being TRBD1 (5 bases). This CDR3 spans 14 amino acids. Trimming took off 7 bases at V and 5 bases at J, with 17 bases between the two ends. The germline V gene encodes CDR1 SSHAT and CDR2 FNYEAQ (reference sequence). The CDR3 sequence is CASTIRVSRYGYTF. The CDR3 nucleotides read TGTGCCAGCACAATCAGGGTAAGCCGTTATGGCTACACCTTC.

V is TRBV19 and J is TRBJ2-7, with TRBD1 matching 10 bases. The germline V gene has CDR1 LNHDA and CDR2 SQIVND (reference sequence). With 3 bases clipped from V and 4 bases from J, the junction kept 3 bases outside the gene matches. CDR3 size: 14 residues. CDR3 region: CASSMTGGTYEQYF. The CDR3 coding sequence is TGTGCCAGTAGTATGACAGGGGGCACGTACGAGCAGTACTTC.

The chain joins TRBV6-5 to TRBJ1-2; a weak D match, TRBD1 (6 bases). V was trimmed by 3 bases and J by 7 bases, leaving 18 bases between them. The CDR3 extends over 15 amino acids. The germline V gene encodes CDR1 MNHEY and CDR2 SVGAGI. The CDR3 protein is CASSYADRITAGYTF. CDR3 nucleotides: TGTGCCAGCAGTTATGCCGACAGGATTACGGCTGGCTACACCTTC.

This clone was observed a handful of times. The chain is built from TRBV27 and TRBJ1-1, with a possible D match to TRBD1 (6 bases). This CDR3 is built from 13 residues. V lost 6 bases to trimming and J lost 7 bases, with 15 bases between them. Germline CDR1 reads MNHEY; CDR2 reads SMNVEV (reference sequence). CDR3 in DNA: TGTGCCAGCAGGGGAGGGACATGGGTTGAAGCTTTCTTT. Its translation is CASRGGTWVEAFF.